This T cell receptor beta chain was profiled in a study of shared clonotypes between healthy human individuals. Study-level results: At large depth, rarefaction still showed sorted-subset sequencing to be incomplete.

Notes on this clone: Its antigen is unidentified.

CDR1 is SNHLY and CDR2 is FYNNEI in the germline V gene. Germline trimming cut 6 bases from V and 4 bases from J; bases unmatched to any gene: 5. The length of the CDR3 is 15 residues. Positively selected for CCR7, the CD45RO-negative cells used as naive CD8 cells excluded terminally differentiated effector memory CD45RA+ cells. Profiling relied on immunoSEQ multiplex PCR, and the TCRdb table lists in-frame clones only, not all of them. This table holds millions of clones, roughly 91% found once. This receptor was taken from a man aged 18 to 29 in good health. Some clones in this sample may be carry-over from other donors' samples. The V gene is TRBV2, the J gene TRBJ2-1; 11 bases align to TRBD2. The specimen was naive CD8+ T cells from PBMCs. The chain's CDR3 is CASSAGTSGYNEQFF. CDR3 in DNA: TGTGCCAGCAGCGCTGGGACTAGCGGATACAATGAGCAGTTCTTC.